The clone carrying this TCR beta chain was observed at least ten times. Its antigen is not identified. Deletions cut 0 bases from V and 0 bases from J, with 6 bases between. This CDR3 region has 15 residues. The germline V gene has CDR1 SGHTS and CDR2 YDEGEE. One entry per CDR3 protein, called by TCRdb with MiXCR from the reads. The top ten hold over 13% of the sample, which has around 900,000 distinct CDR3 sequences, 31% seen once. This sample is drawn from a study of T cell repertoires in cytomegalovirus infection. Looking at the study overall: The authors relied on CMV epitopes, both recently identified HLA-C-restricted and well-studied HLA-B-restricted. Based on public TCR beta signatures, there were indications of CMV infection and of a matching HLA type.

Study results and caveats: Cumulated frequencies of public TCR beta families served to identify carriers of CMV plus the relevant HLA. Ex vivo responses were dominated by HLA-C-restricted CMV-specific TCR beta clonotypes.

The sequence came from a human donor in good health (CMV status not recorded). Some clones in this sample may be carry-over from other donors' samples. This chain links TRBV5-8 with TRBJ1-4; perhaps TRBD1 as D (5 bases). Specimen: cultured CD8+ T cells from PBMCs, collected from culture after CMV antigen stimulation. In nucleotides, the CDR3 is TGTGCCAGCAGCTTGGGACAGACAACTAATGAAAAACTGTTTTTT. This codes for CASSLGQTTNEKLFF.